This entry lists 16 T cell receptor beta chains sequenced from one sample in a study of early T cells in non-severe SARS-CoV-2 infection. TCRdb fed the 5' RACE reads into MiXCR, producing one record per CDR3 protein. The sample records approximately 26,000 distinct CDR3 sequences, 4% to 5.5% being singletons. The sample taken for sequencing was whole blood. The receptors were gathered from an adult who was a healthcare worker with PCR-confirmed SARS-CoV-2 infection or an uninfected control (not recorded which).

This clonotype was found many times. In DNA, the CDR3 is TGTGCCAGCAGTTACTCTTCTAGTCAGAGGAGCTCCTACGAGCAGTACTTC. Its translation: CASSYSSSQRSSYEQYF. The gene calls are TRBV6-7 and TRBJ2-7; D is undetermined. TRBV6-7 qualifies as an ORF whose function is uncertain. Trimming pared 0 bases from V and 0 bases from J, leaving 15 bases between. The CDR3 length is 17 residues.

The chain is built from TRBV4-1 and TRBJ2-1; 10 bases line up with TRBD2. The V gene end was trimmed by 4 bases and the J gene end by 0 bases; junction bases not matched to a gene: 3. Germline values: CDR1 MGHRA, CDR2 YSYEKL. The CDR3 runs 16 residues. The CDR3: CASSLSGRSSYNEQFF. CDR3 bases: TGCGCCAGCAGCCTTAGCGGGAGGAGCTCCTACAATGAGCAGTTCTTC.

This clonotype was recorded at least ten times. V is TRBV4-1 and J is TRBJ1-1; D is uncertain. V was shortened by 0 bases and J by 5 bases, with 13 bases between the two germline ends. CDR1 is MGHRA, CDR2 YSYEKL, per germline. CDR3 length: 15 residues. The CDR3 sequence: CASSQDLRAETEAFF. CDR3 DNA sequence: TGCGCCAGCAGCCAAGACCTGAGGGCCGAAACTGAAGCTTTCTTT.

Note on this clonotype: A much larger clonotype is one base distant, so this may be a read error. This chain connects TRBV24-1 to TRBJ2-5; no clear D. Trimming cost V 7 bases and J 1 base, with 9 bases left between them. The CDR3 extends over 13 amino acids. Germline V gene sequence: CDR1 KGHDR, CDR2 SFDVKD. The CDR3 loop is CATRRTGQETQYF. CDR3 bases: TGTGCCACCAGAAGGACGGGCCAAGAGACCCAGTACTTC.

Comment on this clonotype: A much larger clonotype is one base distant, so this may be a read error. The chain has TRBV3-1 and TRBJ2-7; D is possibly TRBD1 or TRBD2 (5 bases each). There are 17 residues in the CDR3. The germline CDR1 and CDR2 sequences are LGHDT and YNNKEL (reference sequence). CDR3 nucleotide sequence: TGTGCCAGCAGCCCTGTCGGGACCCCCCAGGGCTCCTGCGAGCAGTACTTC. This encodes CASSPVGTPQGSCEQYF.

This chain connects TRBV9 to TRBJ2-4; TRBD1 might be the D (5 bases). The CDR3 consists of 17 residues. The V end was cut by 0 bases, the J end by 3 bases, with 16 bases between. Germline V gene sequence: CDR1 SGDLS, CDR2 YYNGEE. CDR3 in amino acids: CASSVEGVRDDKNIQYF. The CDR3 DNA reads TGTGCCAGCAGCGTAGAAGGGGTCAGGGATGACAAAAACATTCAGTACTTC.

This clonotype was observed many times. The CDR3 loop is CASSNRAGGPTDTQYF. The CDR3 DNA reads TGTGCCAGCAGTAACAGAGCGGGAGGACCCACAGATACGCAGTATTTT. The chain is built from TRBV6-4 and TRBJ2-3; 9 nucleotides match TRBD2. The CDR3 is 16 residues long. V was clipped by 5 bases and J by 2 bases; unmatched bases: 8. CDR1 and CDR2 (germline): MRHNA, SNTAGT.

This clonotype was picked up many times. The gene calls are TRBV16 and TRBJ2-2, with D perhaps matching TRBD2 (5 bases). Germline loops: CDR1 KGHSY, CDR2 FQNENV. Trimming took off 4 bases at V and 1 base at J, with 19 bases between the two ends. The CDR3 runs 18 residues. CDR3 in amino acids: CASSPQSGLPGNTGELFF. The CDR3 DNA reads TGTGCCAGCAGCCCTCAATCGGGGTTGCCTGGGAACACCGGGGAGCTGTTTTTT.

Many counts were recorded for this clonotype. In nucleotides, the CDR3 is TGCAGTGCTAGCGCCGCCGGGACAATCTTTGCCAAAAACATTCAGTACTTC. Translating gives CSASAAGTIFAKNIQYF. The chain links TRBV20-1 to TRBJ2-4, with D possibly TRBD1 on 6 matching bases. The CDR3 contains 17 residues. Germline V CDR1 and CDR2: DFQATT, SNEGSKA (reference sequence). Trimming removed 3 bases from V and 1 base from J, with 19 bases in between.

This clonotype has a count of ten or more. The J gene is TRBJ1-5, the V gene TRBV18; TRBD1 is a possible D gene (5 bases). The CDR3 runs to 15 residues. CDR1 KGHSH and CDR2 LQKENI come from the germline V gene. Trimming shortened V by 4 bases and J by 0 bases, and 10 bases separated the two germline ends. The CDR3 reads CASSQGRYSNQPQHF. For the CDR3, the DNA is TGTGCCAGCTCACAGGGGAGATATAGCAATCAGCCCCAGCATTTT.

The sample holds many counts of this clonotype. The chain recombines TRBV5-1 with TRBJ2-7; D might be TRBD1 (6 bases). Trimming shortened V by 0 bases and J by 1 base, and 11 bases separated the two germline ends. This CDR3 is built from 15 residues. Germline V CDR1 and CDR2: SGHRS, YFSETQ. The CDR3 DNA sequence: TGCGCCAGCAGCTTGGGGTCGGGACAATCCTACGAGCAGTACGTC. Translation gives CASSLGSGQSYEQYV.

This clonotype was detected ten times or more. This sequence joins TRBV11-2 and TRBJ2-2; tentatively, D is TRBD1 or TRBD2 (5 bases each). CDR1 is SGHAT, CDR2 FQNNGV, per germline. Trimming cost V 5 bases and J 1 base, with 11 bases left between them. The length of the CDR3 is 15 residues. The CDR3 loop reads CASSLGTGNTGELFF. CDR3 DNA sequence: TGTGCCAGCAGCCTCGGGACGGGGAACACCGGGGAGCTGTTTTTT. Based on the CDR3 plus reference TRBV11-2 and TRBJ2-2, the full variable domain is EAGVAQSPRYKIIEKRQSVAFWCNPISGHATLYWYQQILGQGPKLLIQFQNNGVVDDSQLPKDRFSAERLKGVDSTLKIQPAKLEDSAVYLCASSLGTGNTGELFFGEGSRLTVL.

This clonotype has ten or more counts. One end of the junction varies from germline; a read error may be responsible. The chain carries TRBV12-3 or TRBV12-4 and TRBJ2-1; tentatively, D is TRBD1 or TRBD2 (5 bases each). The CDR3 consists of 12 residues. This chain's CDR3 is CAISFGGNEQFF. CDR3 nucleotides: TGTGCCATCAGTTTTGGGGGAAATGAGCAGTTCTTC.

A single count supports this clonotype. The genes are TRBV6-5 and TRBJ2-2, with 10 bases lining up with TRBD1. Trimming cost V 6 bases and J 4 bases; bases outside gene matches: 8. The CDR3 spans 16 residues. Per the germline V gene, CDR1 is MNHEY and CDR2 is SVGAGI. In DNA form, the CDR3 reads TGTGCCAGCAGCTACGGACAGGGGGAAAGCACCGGGGAGCTGTTTTTT. Protein: CASSYGQGESTGELFF.

This clonotype was counted many times. The chain recombines TRBV12-3 or TRBV12-4 with TRBJ2-1; 9 nucleotides match TRBD2. The V gene end was trimmed by 0 bases and the J gene end by 8 bases; junction bases not matched to a gene: 5. The CDR3 consists of 15 residues. The CDR3 protein is CASSLAREGLDEQFF. The CDR3 region has the DNA TGTGCCAGCAGTTTAGCGCGGGAGGGCCTGGATGAGCAGTTCTTC.

This clonotype was recorded many times. This chain uses TRBV5-6 with TRBJ2-3; 7 bases line up with TRBD2. Trimming removed 3 bases from V and 2 bases from J; junction bases left unmatched: 12. CDR1 and CDR2 (germline): SGHDT, YYEEEE. CDR3 length: 17 residues. The CDR3 region is CASSSILAVEPTDTQYF. The CDR3 DNA sequence: TGTGCCAGCAGCTCCATCCTAGCGGTAGAACCCACAGATACGCAGTATTTT.